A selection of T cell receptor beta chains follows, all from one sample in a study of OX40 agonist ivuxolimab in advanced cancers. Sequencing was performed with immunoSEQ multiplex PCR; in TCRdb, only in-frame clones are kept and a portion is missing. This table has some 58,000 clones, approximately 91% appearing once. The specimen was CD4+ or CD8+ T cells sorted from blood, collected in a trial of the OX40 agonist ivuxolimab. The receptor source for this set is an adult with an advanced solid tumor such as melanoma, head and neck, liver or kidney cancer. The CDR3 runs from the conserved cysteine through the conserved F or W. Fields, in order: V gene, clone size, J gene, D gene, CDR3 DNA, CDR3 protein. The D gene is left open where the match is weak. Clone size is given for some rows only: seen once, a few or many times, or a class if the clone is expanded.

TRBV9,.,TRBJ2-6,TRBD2,TGTGCCAGCAGCCCGCGGGGGGCGCCCTCTGGGGCCAACGTCCTGACTTTC,CASSPRGAPSGANVLTF
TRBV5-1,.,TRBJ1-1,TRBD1,TGCGCCAGCAGCTTGGGTTTAGGGGGCCTATCGAACACTGAAGCTTTCTTT,CASSLGLGGLSNTEAFF
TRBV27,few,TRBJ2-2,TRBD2,TGTGCCAGCAGTTTGCTAGCGGGAGGGGGGAACACCGGGGAGCTGTTTTTT,CASSLLAGGGNTGELFF
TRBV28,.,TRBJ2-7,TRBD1,TGTGCCAGCAGGCTTCCGGGACAGGGGTCCTACGAGCAGTACTTC,CASRLPGQGSYEQYF
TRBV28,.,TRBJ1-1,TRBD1,TGTGCCAGCAGTGGACAGGGGCCGGTCACTGAAGCTTTCTTT,CASSGQGPVTEAFF
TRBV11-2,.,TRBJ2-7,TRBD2,TGTGCCAGCAGCTTCCTAGCGGGAGGTAACGAGCAGTACTTC,CASSFLAGGNEQYF
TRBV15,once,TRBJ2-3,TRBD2,TGTGCCACCAGCAGAGATGGGGCTAGCGGGGTATGGATGGATACGCAGTATTTT,CATSRDGASGVWMDTQYF
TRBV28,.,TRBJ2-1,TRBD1,TGTGCCAGCAGTTTATATGACAGGGACCCCCTAGCCCCGACCTACAATGAGCAGTTCTTC,CASSLYDRDPLAPTYNEQFF
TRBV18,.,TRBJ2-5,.,TGTGCCAGCTCAACCAGGGGCCAAGAGACCCAGTACTTC,CASSTRGQETQYF
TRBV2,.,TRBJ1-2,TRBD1,TGTGCCAGCACCCCGCAAACAGGGGTGTTGGGCTACACCTTC,CASTPQTGVLGYTF
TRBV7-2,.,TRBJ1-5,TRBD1,TGTGCCAGCAGTATTGACAGGGTCGGCAATCAGCCCCAGCATTTT,CASSIDRVGNQPQHF
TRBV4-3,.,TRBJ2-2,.,TGCGCCAGCAGCCAAGGTACAGCGAACACCGGGGAGCTGTTTTTT,CASSQGTANTGELFF
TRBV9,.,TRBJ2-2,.,TGTGCCAGCAGCGCTCGAGGCGATCTGAGCACCGGGGAGCTGTTTTTT,CASSARGDLSTGELFF
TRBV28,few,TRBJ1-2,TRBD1,TGTGCCAGCAGTTCAGACAGGGTTACCTTC,CASSSDRVTF
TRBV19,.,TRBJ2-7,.,TGTGCCAGTAGTACCCTCCCGGACTCCTACGAGCAGTACTTC,CASSTLPDSYEQYF
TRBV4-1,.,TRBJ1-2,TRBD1,TGCGCCAGCAGCCATTCCGGGACAGGGGGCTTCTATGGCTACACCTTC,CASSHSGTGGFYGYTF
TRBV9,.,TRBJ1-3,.,TGTGCCAGCAGCGTGCAGGGACTTTATGGAAACACCATATATTTT,CASSVQGLYGNTIYF
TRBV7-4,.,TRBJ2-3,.,TGTGCCAGCGTCACAGATACGCAGTATTTT,CASVTDTQYF
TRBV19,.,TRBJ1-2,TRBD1,TGTGCCAGTAGCACAGGGGGCTCCGGCTATGGCTACACCTTC,CASSTGGSGYGYTF
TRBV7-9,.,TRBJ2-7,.,TGTGCCAGCAGCTTAACCCAAGACAGCTACGAGCAGTACTTC,CASSLTQDSYEQYF
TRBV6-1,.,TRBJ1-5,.,TGTGCCAGCAGTGAAGTACGGGATTATGGGGTGGGGAGCAATCAGCCCCAGCATTTT,CASSEVRDYGVGSNQPQHF
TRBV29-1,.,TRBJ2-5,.,TGCAGCGTTCACACCTCGGGAGAGACCCAGTACTTC,CSVHTSGETQYF